Following are 26 T cell receptor beta chains from one sample sequenced in a study of blood T cell repertoires in COVID-19. This table comes from immunoSEQ multiplex PCR, and its TCRdb copy is limited to in-frame clones, with some not included. Of 50,000 to 70,000 clones listed, about 90% are singletons. Sequenced sample: peripheral blood. The receptor set was obtained from a man aged 60 to 75 with active or convalescent COVID-19.

The chain combines TRBV24-1 with TRBJ1-5; D unresolved. Trimming pared 4 bases from V and 5 bases from J, leaving 14 bases between. This CDR3 comprises 15 residues. Germline V gene data show CDR1 as KGHDR and CDR2 as SFDVKD. In nucleotides, the CDR3 is TGTGCCACCAGTGAGGAAGCGGGGTGGGATCAGCCCCAGCATTTT. Translation gives CATSEEAGWDQPQHF.

This sequence joins TRBV11-2 and TRBJ2-7; 9 nucleotides align to TRBD2. J gave up 0 bases and V 5 bases, and 8 bases lay outside the gene matches. This CDR3 region has 16 residues. Germline loops: CDR1 SGHAT, CDR2 FQNNGV. CDR3 sequence (DNA): TGTGCCAGCAGCAGCCGAGGCGGGAGGGCCTCCTACGAGCAGTACTTC. As protein: CASSSRGGRASYEQYF.

A single count supports this clone. This rearrangement joins TRBV10-3 to TRBJ1-3; a possible D gene is TRBD1 (6 bases). V gave up 3 bases and J gave up 0 bases, with 9 bases separating them. Germline-derived CDR1 and CDR2 are ENHRY and SYGVKD. The CDR3 sequence is 15 residues long. The CDR3 DNA reads TGTGCCATCAGTGACGCGGACAGCTCTGGAAACACCATATATTTT. Residues: CAISDADSSGNTIYF.

V is TRBV3-1 (or the pseudogene TRBV3-2) and J is TRBJ2-1; a weak D match, TRBD2 (6 bases). The germline V gene has CDR1 LGHDT and CDR2 YNNKEL (reference sequence). The CDR3 has 14 amino acids. V gave up 6 bases and J gave up 9 bases, with 18 bases separating them. The CDR3 sequence is CASSVTRGNAEQFF. DNA of the CDR3: TGTGCCAGCAGTGTGACTAGAGGGAACGCTGAGCAGTTCTTC.

This chain uses TRBV29-1 with TRBJ1-2; perhaps TRBD1 as D (6 bases). Germline-derived CDR1 and CDR2 are SQVTM and ANQGSEA. CDR3 length: 14 amino acids. The ends were cut back, 2 bases at V and 4 bases at J, with 14 bases in the middle. Written as DNA, the CDR3 is TGCAGCGTTGAAAGGTCGGGGACACGCTATGGCTACACCTTC. Residues: CSVERSGTRYGYTF.

The sample holds one count of this clone. The V call is TRBV19, the J call TRBJ2-7; 9 bases are a match to TRBD1. V was clipped by 3 bases and J by 2 bases; unmatched bases: 5. The CDR3 loop spans 15 amino acids. Germline CDR1 LNHDA, CDR2 SQIVND (reference sequence). The CDR3 region is CASSMGTGTTYEQYF. The DNA of the CDR3 is TGTGCCAGTAGTATGGGGACAGGGACCACCTACGAGCAGTACTTC.

V gene TRBV2 combines with J gene TRBJ1-6, with no clear D. The CDR3 is 12 residues long. V gave up 4 bases and J gave up 10 bases, with 8 bases separating them. The germline gives CDR1 SNHLY, CDR2 FYNNEI. For the CDR3, the DNA is TGTGCCAGCAGTGCTGAGTACTCACCCCTCCACTTT. This gives the protein CASSAEYSPLHF.

The table lists this clone with a count of one. The chain uses TRBV9 and TRBJ2-1, with 14 nucleotides matching TRBD2. V lost 1 base, J lost 3 bases, and 12 bases stayed unmatched. Germline loops: CDR1 SGDLS, CDR2 YYNGEE. The CDR3 is 20 amino acids. The CDR3 bases are TGTGCCAGCAGCGTAACTCCGACTAGCGGGGGGGCCGCTTTCTACAATGAGCAGTTCTTC. Encoded protein: CASSVTPTSGGAAFYNEQFF.

This clone was seen more than once but under ten times. The J gene is TRBJ1-2, the V gene TRBV7-8; the D gene is possibly TRBD1 (5 bases). This CDR3 is 15 amino acids long. V was cut by 5 bases and J by 4 bases, with 17 bases left in between. Germline V lookup: CDR1 SGHVS, CDR2 FQNEAQ. In DNA, the CDR3 is TGTGCCAGCAGCCCATTAGCAGGGACTTTCTATGGCTACACCTTC. It specifies CASSPLAGTFYGYTF.

The chain recombines TRBV7-9 with TRBJ2-5; D is possibly TRBD1 (5 bases). V shed 0 bases and J shed 4 bases, with 9 bases lying between them. Germline CDR1 SEHNR, CDR2 FQNEAQ (reference sequence). This CDR3 spans 14 amino acids. CDR3 DNA: TGTGCCAGCAGCTTAGCGCAGGGTGGAGAGACCCAGTACTTC. It yields the protein CASSLAQGGETQYF.

This clone was counted a single time. The V call is TRBV25-1, the J call TRBJ2-1; 9 positions agree with TRBD1. Germline V CDR1 and CDR2: MGHDK, SYGVNS. V lost 2 bases, J lost 5 bases, and 10 bases stayed unmatched. This CDR3 is 17 amino acids long. CDR3 bases: TGTGCCAGCAGTGAACCCCCCGGGACAGGGAGGGACAATGAGCAGTTCTTC. It codes for CASSEPPGTGRDNEQFF.

The gene calls are TRBV30 and TRBJ2-5; TRBD2 matches at 12 bases. CDR1 and CDR2 (germline): GTSNPN, SVGIG (reference sequence). The trim removed 1 base at V and 6 bases at J, leaving 6 bases unmatched. The CDR3 sequence is 15 residues long. CDR3 in DNA: TGTGCCTGGAGTGGACTAGCGGGAGTGGGACAGACCCAGTACTTC. It translates to CAWSGLAGVGQTQYF.

The genes are TRBV19 and TRBJ1-2, with D unclear. The V end was cut by 1 base, the J end by 5 bases, with 11 bases between. The CDR3 extends over 14 amino acids. From germline, CDR1 is LNHDA and CDR2 SQIVND (reference sequence). The CDR3 DNA reads as TGTGCCAGTAGTATAGCGTTCGGGGAATATGGCTACACCTTC. Its protein is CASSIAFGEYGYTF.

The chain carries TRBV3-1 (or the pseudogene TRBV3-2) and TRBJ1-2; 7 bases are a match to TRBD1. The trim removed 2 bases at V and 0 bases at J, leaving 9 bases unmatched. The CDR3 sequence is 17 residues long. The germline V gene has CDR1 LGHDT and CDR2 YNNKEL (reference sequence). CDR3 in DNA: TGTGCCAGCAGCCAATCCGACGACAGGGCCTCTAACTATGGCTACACCTTC. It translates to CASSQSDDRASNYGYTF.

The V and J genes are TRBV15 and TRBJ1-1; D is possibly TRBD1 (6 bases). CDR3 length: 14 amino acids. Per the germline V gene, CDR1 is LNHNV and CDR2 is YYDKDF (reference sequence). V lost 1 base and J lost 3, with 9 bases in between. The CDR3 DNA is TGTGCCACCAGCAGAGGGCACAGGGACACTGAAGCTTTCTTT. It translates to CATSRGHRDTEAFF.

V and J are TRBV5-6 and TRBJ1-4, with TRBD1 identical over 7 bases. The CDR3 has 14 amino acids. Trimming cost V 4 bases and J 4 bases; bases outside gene matches: 4. The germline CDR1 and CDR2 sequences are SGHDT and YYEEEE. CDR3 in amino acids: CASSLGQRNEKLFF. The DNA of the CDR3 is TGTGCCAGCAGCCTGGGACAGCGTAATGAAAAACTGTTTTTT.

This chain uses TRBV6-5 with TRBJ1-3; TRBD1 might be the D (6 bases). Germline loops: CDR1 MNHEY, CDR2 SVGAGI. Deletions cut 8 bases from V and 5 bases from J, with 16 bases between. The CDR3 has 14 amino acids. In nucleotides, the CDR3 is TGTGCCAGCCTCGATCGCAGGGGACGAAACACCATATATTTT. It yields the protein CASLDRRGRNTIYF.

This clone was found many times. V is TRBV18 and J is TRBJ1-2, with TRBD1 matching 9 bases. The CDR3 consists of 12 residues. CDR1 and CDR2 (germline): KGHSH, LQKENI. Trimming cost V 3 bases and J 7 bases; bases outside gene matches: 0. In DNA form, the CDR3 reads TGTGCCAGCTCACCGGACAGGGGTGGCTACACCTTC. This translates into CASSPDRGGYTF.

The chain uses TRBV6-5 and TRBJ2-7; 7 bases agree with TRBD1. V gave up 5 bases and J gave up 0 bases; unmatched junction bases: 7. The CDR3 runs 15 residues. Germline values: CDR1 MNHEY, CDR2 SVGAGI. The CDR3 DNA is TGTGCCAGCAGTCGACCGGGACAGATCTCCTACGAGCAGTACTTC. It codes for CASSRPGQISYEQYF.

The table lists this clone with a count of one. This chain connects TRBV19 to TRBJ1-5; D possibly corresponds to TRBD1 (5 bases). The V gene lost 5 bases and the J gene lost 3 bases, with 17 bases spanning the gap. Germline V lookup: CDR1 LNHDA, CDR2 SQIVND (reference sequence). The CDR3 loop spans 16 amino acids. CDR3 nucleotide sequence: TGTGCCAGTAGTCCCGATGGGGCCTTTAACAATCAGCCCCAGCATTTT. Translating gives CASSPDGAFNNQPQHF.

The chain recombines TRBV10-3 with TRBJ1-3; 9 nucleotides align to TRBD1. Germline CDR1 reads ENHRY; CDR2 reads SYGVKD. With 8 bases clipped from V and 4 bases from J, the junction kept 9 bases outside the gene matches. The CDR3 is made up of 15 amino acids. The CDR3 here is CAIRGRTGAGNTIYF. The CDR3 region has the DNA TGTGCCATCCGCGGTAGGACAGGGGCAGGAAACACCATATATTTT.

This rearrangement joins TRBV30 to TRBJ1-1; 9 nucleotides line up with TRBD1. V lost 3 bases and J lost 0; bases outside the gene matches: 5. The germline CDR1 and CDR2 sequences are GTSNPN and SVGIG (reference sequence). The CDR3 extends over 15 amino acids. The CDR3 bases are TGTGCCTGGAGCCCGGACAGGGGAATGAACACTGAAGCTTTCTTT. This sequence encodes CAWSPDRGMNTEAFF.

The genes are TRBV6-6 and TRBJ2-1, with D perhaps matching TRBD2 (6 bases). Germline lookup yields CDR1 MNHNY and CDR2 SVGAGI (reference sequence). This CDR3 has 16 residues. V was cut by 3 bases and J by 2 bases, with 14 bases left in between. This CDR3 is CASSYWRDGPYNEQFF. As DNA, the CDR3 is TGTGCCAGCAGTTATTGGCGGGATGGCCCCTACAATGAGCAGTTCTTC.

V gene TRBV15 combines with J gene TRBJ2-3; 8 positions match TRBD2. CDR1 is LNHNV, CDR2 YYDKDF, per germline (reference sequence). This CDR3 has 15 amino acids. V dropped 1 base and J dropped 4; count of bases not matched to a gene: 4. The CDR3 DNA sequence: TGTGCCACCAGCAGAGGAGGACTAGCCGCAGATACGCAGTATTTT. Translation: CATSRGGLAADTQYF.

Comments on this clone: Other DNA variants within this sample encode the same CDR3. The chain combines TRBV20-1 with TRBJ2-7; weak D call: TRBD1 (6 bases). The CDR3 is made up of 11 amino acids. Trimming removed 6 bases at V and 4 bases at J, with 10 bases between. The germline CDR1 and CDR2 sequences are DFQATT and SNEGSKA (reference sequence). CDR3 loop: CSARQAYEQYF. DNA for the CDR3: TGCAGTGCGAGACAGGCGTACGAGCAGTACTTC.

V gene TRBV27 combines with J gene TRBJ2-5; TRBD1 matches at 7 bases. V was clipped by 7 bases and J by 2 bases; unmatched bases: 13. CDR3 size: 16 residues. Germline CDR1 MNHEY, CDR2 SMNVEV (reference sequence). CDR3 DNA: TGTGCCAGCATTCGGGGACCAGGGACAGTTCAAGAGACCCAGTACTTC. Translating it yields CASIRGPGTVQETQYF.